This T cell receptor beta chain was sequenced for a study of beta chain features in type 1 diabetes. Study details: Roughly 98 million sorted cells were examined across all samples. The study, taken as a whole, reports: Cells with high TCR expression could be over-represented by cDNA sequencing. People with Type 1 diabetes carried modestly yet significantly shorter TCRB CDR3s in all four CD4+ subsets. A potential influence of HLA type upon TCRB rearrangement remained unresolved herein.

Reverse transcription of all isolated RNA meant that expressed TCRB transcripts were sequenced. Produced via immunoSEQ multiplex PCR; TCRdb's table is partial and in-frame only. The sample yields almost 350,000 clones, approximately 9.9% seen once. The V and J ends lost 6 bases and 4 bases respectively, with 12 bases between them. In germline, CDR1 is SEHNR, CDR2 FQNEAQ (reference sequence). CDR3 length equals 14 residues. On this clone: Its antigen is currently unknown.

This TCR came from a man younger than 45 with type 1 diabetes. The genes are TRBV7-9 and TRBJ1-4, with D perhaps TRBD1 (5 bases). Sequencing input: central memory CD4+ T cells from blood. The CDR3 protein is CASRAGTGNEKLFF. CDR3 nucleotides: TGTGCCAGCAGGGCCGGGACGGGTAATGAAAAACTGTTTTTT.